This is a list of T cell receptor beta chains from one sample in a study of T-cell memory formation after mild COVID-19. TCRdb redid the calling of the 5' RACE reads with MiXCR, one entry per CDR3 protein. The profile shows hundreds of thousands of distinct CDR3 sequences, 16% of them singletons. Sequencing was carried out using PBMCs or a T cell subset sorted from them (not recorded which). The receptors were sampled from a man in his late teens or twenties who had mild COVID-19 (a few samples of this study predate the infection). Cell type and time point are not known. CDR3s leave out the opening cysteine and the closing phenylalanine or tryptophan.

V gene	J gene	CDR3 length	CDR3 protein
TRBV5-1	TRBJ2-3	12	ASSFRVAGALRY
TRBV9	TRBJ1-6	11	ASSADRDSPLH
TRBV7-6	TRBJ2-5	13	ASSLDPGQPETQY
TRBV4-2	TRBJ2-1	15	ASSDSLAGGSYNEQF
TRBV20-1	TRBJ2-1	13	SARLPAGPLNEQF
TRBV7-9	TRBJ1-3	14	ASSLGAGRSGNTIY
TRBV11-2	TRBJ2-1	15	ASSAQTSGVFYNEQF
TRBV7-6	TRBJ2-3	12	ASSLTGSTDTQY
TRBV6-2/TRBV6-3	TRBJ1-1	13	ASSYPKGYNTEAF
TRBV7-9	TRBJ1-1	13	ASSAPGQGNTEAF
TRBV5-1	TRBJ2-7	12	ASSARQFGDEQY
TRBV20-1	TRBJ1-5	11	SANTGSGQPQH
TRBV6-1	TRBJ1-1	12	ASSGRGGFTEAF
TRBV7-2	TRBJ1-1	11	ASSFQGGGSAF
TRBV7-2	TRBJ2-5	13	ASSLASGRGETQY
TRBV5-1	TRBJ1-2	12	ASSEGQGANGYT
TRBV19	TRBJ1-5	12	ASRPPQGGQPQH
TRBV5-1	TRBJ2-1	15	ASSRSESGTAYNEQF
TRBV18	TRBJ2-5	12	ASSPGGLLETQY
TRBV5-6	TRBJ2-1	14	ASSLAFGGTHNEQF
TRBV7-6	TRBJ1-6	12	ASSLVGEGSPLH
TRBV10-3	TRBJ2-3	13	AISESRRGTDTQY
TRBV20-1	TRBJ2-7	11	SAIRGGLDEQY
TRBV28	TRBJ1-3	13	ASRSTGAPGNTIY
TRBV5-1	TRBJ2-3	14	ASSLPRTTSSDTQY
TRBV7-2	TRBJ2-4	14	ASSLTFWGSKNIQY
TRBV12-3/TRBV12-4	TRBJ2-1	15	ASSFGWGAVPYNEQF
TRBV25-1	TRBJ2-3	14	ASSEVAPDSTDTQY
TRBV6-5	TRBJ2-5	15	ASSSTGTGSGQETQY
TRBV7-2	TRBJ2-4	14	ASSLAGQGAKNIQY
TRBV25-1	TRBJ1-2	11	ASSEDESGGYT
TRBV20-1	TRBJ1-2	12	SARESDSYYGYT
TRBV6-2/TRBV6-3	TRBJ1-5	12	ASRTFGATQPQH
TRBV4-2	TRBJ1-1	13	ASSPMGKGDTEAF
TRBV5-1	TRBJ2-3	13	ASSLDLGATDTQY
TRBV18	TRBJ1-1	13	ASSLRGGAEAEAF
TRBV4-1	TRBJ2-5	12	ASSQDNGQETQY
TRBV5-1	TRBJ2-1	14	ASSLMPGISYNEQF
TRBV9	TRBJ1-1	12	ASSAGGGNTEAF
TRBV5-6	TRBJ2-7	15	ASSFLDGQSSSYEQY
TRBV7-9	TRBJ2-2	13	ASSRTGAGTGELF
TRBV4-1	TRBJ1-1	13	ASSVRQGAITEAF
TRBV6-2/TRBV6-3	TRBJ1-1	11	ASSWTVNTEAF
TRBV10-3	TRBJ1-1	11	AINHGRGTEAF